This T cell receptor (beta chain) was sequenced during a study of shared clonotypes between healthy human individuals. The assay used deep level. Genomic DNA from each subset was divided evenly over several immunoSEQ plates. Sequenced by immunoSEQ multiplex PCR; TCRdb stores in-frame clones only, minus some. The data hold about 2.2 million clones, with approximately 92% observed a single time. Study-wide findings and caveats: Read depth was anticipated to influence clonotype sharing among donors. Around 5% of naive CD4 clonotypes were common to four donors.

CDR1 SGHAT and CDR2 FQNNGV come from the germline V gene. The V end was cut by 4 bases, the J end by 2 bases, with 8 bases between. The CDR3 contains 13 residues. Naive CD8 cells, CD45RO-negative and positively selected for CCR7, excluded terminally differentiated effector memory CD45RA+ cells. On this clone: No antigen is known for it.

Specimen: naive CD8+ T cells from PBMCs. The chain has TRBV11-2 and TRBJ1-2; unclear D gene. The receptor was derived from a man between 18 and 29 years old in good health. Some clones in this sample may be carry-over from other donors' samples. CDR3: CASSSGLNYGYTF. Here the CDR3 DNA reads TGTGCCAGCAGCTCTGGGTTGAACTATGGCTACACCTTC. Full variable domain (rest looked up from reference TRBV11-2 and TRBJ1-2): EAGVAQSPRYKIIEKRQSVAFWCNPISGHATLYWYQQILGQGPKLLIQFQNNGVVDDSQLPKDRFSAERLKGVDSTLKIQPAKLEDSAVYLCASSSGLNYGYTFGSGTRLTVV.